Listed below are T cell receptor beta chains from one sample, sequenced in a study of regulatory T cells in long-lasting Graves disease. TCRdb itself ran the multiplex PCR reads through MiXCR, one entry per CDR3 protein. The sample has approximately 360,000 distinct CDR3 sequences; less than 30% are singletons. This specimen was peripheral blood mononuclear cells (PBMCs), taken when the disease was refractory, from a patient treated with antithyroid drugs. The source of these receptors is a woman between 40 and 55 years old with Graves disease. Each CDR3 is given with its conserved first and last residue. Each record gives: V gene, CDR3 length, D gene, J gene, clone size, CDR3 protein, CDR3 DNA. D genes are given only for firm matches. Only some rows state a clone size, as once, few, many or a class for expanded clones.

v_call: TRBV5-1
cdr3_length: 16
d_call: .
j_call: TRBJ1-1
clone_size: .
cdr3_aa: CASSLEGPGARDEAFF
cdr3_nt: TGCGCCAGCAGCTTGGAGGGACCGGGTGCAAGGGATGAAGCTTTCTTT

v_call: TRBV19
cdr3_length: 14
d_call: .
j_call: TRBJ2-3
clone_size: few
cdr3_aa: CASSTMGGADTQYF
cdr3_nt: TGTGCCAGTAGTACGATGGGGGGCGCAGATACGCAGTATTTT

v_call: TRBV7-3
cdr3_length: 15
d_call: .
j_call: TRBJ2-5
clone_size: few
cdr3_aa: CASSLRGTSQETQYF
cdr3_nt: TGTGCCAGCAGCTTACGAGGGACTTCCCAAGAGACCCAGTACTTC

v_call: TRBV2
cdr3_length: 14
d_call: .
j_call: TRBJ2-7
clone_size: many
cdr3_aa: CASKVQLPPYEQYF
cdr3_nt: TGTGCCAGCAAAGTTCAGCTGCCCCCCTACGAGCAGTACTTC

v_call: TRBV6-1
cdr3_length: 19
d_call: TRBD2
j_call: TRBJ2-7
clone_size: few
cdr3_aa: CASSEGWTSGFKRDYEQYF
cdr3_nt: TGTGCCAGCAGTGAAGGCTGGACTAGCGGGTTCAAAAGGGACTACGAGCAGTACTTC

v_call: TRBV7-6
cdr3_length: 14
d_call: .
j_call: TRBJ2-1
clone_size: .
cdr3_aa: CASSLSSSNNEQFF
cdr3_nt: TGTGCCAGCAGCTTAAGCAGCAGTAACAATGAGCAGTTCTTC

v_call: TRBV2
cdr3_length: 15
d_call: TRBD1
j_call: TRBJ2-2
clone_size: many
cdr3_aa: CASSDEGQGPGELFF
cdr3_nt: TGTGCCAGCAGTGATGAGGGACAGGGGCCCGGGGAGCTGTTTTTT

v_call: TRBV20-1
cdr3_length: 13
d_call: .
j_call: TRBJ2-5
clone_size: many
cdr3_aa: CSGTGHPRETQYF
cdr3_nt: TGCAGTGGCACGGGGCACCCGAGGGAGACCCAGTACTTC

v_call: TRBV12-3/TRBV12-4
cdr3_length: 16
d_call: .
j_call: TRBJ2-2
clone_size: many
cdr3_aa: CASSPTGRRNTGELFF
cdr3_nt: TGTGCCAGCAGTCCAACCGGGAGAAGGAACACCGGGGAGCTGTTTTTT

v_call: TRBV18
cdr3_length: 13
d_call: TRBD1
j_call: TRBJ1-6
clone_size: .
cdr3_aa: CASSYGTQGTLHF
cdr3_nt: TGTGCCAGCTCATATGGGACACAGGGGACCCTCCACTTT

v_call: TRBV2
cdr3_length: 16
d_call: .
j_call: TRBJ1-3
clone_size: few
cdr3_aa: CAVTGTRGDSGNTIYF
cdr3_nt: TGTGCCGTCACAGGGACGCGGGGGGACTCTGGAAACACCATATATTTT

v_call: TRBV6-1
cdr3_length: 15
d_call: TRBD1
j_call: TRBJ2-5
clone_size: many
cdr3_aa: CASSVTTGGQETQYF
cdr3_nt: TGTGCCAGCAGTGTAACGACAGGGGGCCAAGAGACCCAGTACTTC

v_call: TRBV5-1
cdr3_length: 13
d_call: .
j_call: TRBJ1-4
clone_size: many
cdr3_aa: CASTDGHNEKLFF
cdr3_nt: TGCGCCAGTACCGACGGTCATAATGAAAAACTGTTTTTT

v_call: TRBV11-1
cdr3_length: 15
d_call: .
j_call: TRBJ2-4
clone_size: many
cdr3_aa: CASSPVRGAKNIQYF
cdr3_nt: TGTGCCAGCAGCCCGGTTAGAGGAGCCAAAAACATTCAGTACTTC

v_call: TRBV11-1
cdr3_length: 13
d_call: .
j_call: TRBJ1-1
clone_size: many
cdr3_aa: CASSLAGGSEAFF
cdr3_nt: TGTGCCAGCAGCTTAGCTGGAGGTTCTGAAGCTTTCTTT

v_call: TRBV15
cdr3_length: 15
d_call: TRBD1
j_call: TRBJ2-1
clone_size: .
cdr3_aa: CATSRDRGPYNEQFF
cdr3_nt: TGTGCCACCAGCAGAGACAGGGGGCCCTACAATGAGCAGTTCTTC

v_call: TRBV11-2
cdr3_length: 17
d_call: .
j_call: TRBJ2-1
clone_size: few
cdr3_aa: CASSPQWDFLRHNEQFF
cdr3_nt: TGTGCCAGCAGCCCACAATGGGACTTCCTTAGGCACAATGAGCAGTTCTTC

v_call: TRBV2
cdr3_length: 18
d_call: .
j_call: TRBJ2-7
clone_size: many
cdr3_aa: CASSETPPGISVPYEQYF
cdr3_nt: TGTGCCAGCAGTGAGACCCCCCCAGGTATATCGGTCCCCTACGAGCAGTACTTC

v_call: TRBV3-1
cdr3_length: 14
d_call: .
j_call: TRBJ2-7
clone_size: .
cdr3_aa: CASSQPGVDYEQYF
cdr3_nt: TGTGCCAGCAGCCAACCGGGGGTGGACTACGAGCAGTACTTC

v_call: TRBV28
cdr3_length: 15
d_call: .
j_call: TRBJ1-1
clone_size: .
cdr3_aa: CASSWNPPGGTEAFF
cdr3_nt: TGTGCCAGCAGTTGGAACCCCCCGGGGGGCACTGAAGCTTTCTTT

v_call: TRBV6-5
cdr3_length: 13
d_call: .
j_call: TRBJ1-4
clone_size: many
cdr3_aa: CASSYLAGEKLFF
cdr3_nt: TGTGCCAGCAGTTACTTGGCAGGGGAAAAACTGTTTTTT